The 4 T cell receptor beta chains reported below all come from one sample, sequenced in a study of identical twins. TCRdb processed the 5' RACE reads anew with MiXCR; each CDR3 protein has one entry. The sample contains 450,000 to 600,000 distinct CDR3 sequences, about 22% of which appear only once. This sample was also put to use in a study of yellow fever vaccine responses in identical twins.

Sequences were obtained from CD4+ T cells sorted from blood. These receptors were collected from a woman aged 18-30 years in good health.

This clonotype has only a few counts. This chain joins TRBV28 and TRBJ2-1; D not resolved. The germline gives CDR1 MDHEN, CDR2 SYDVKM. The V and J ends lost 4 bases and 7 bases respectively, with 14 bases between them. The CDR3 is 14 amino acids. This CDR3 is CASSSPRKGNEQFF. The CDR3 DNA reads as TGTGCCAGCAGTTCTCCTCGTAAGGGAAATGAGCAGTTCTTC.

The chain couples TRBV6-1 to TRBJ2-7, with 8 nucleotides matching TRBD2. CDR1 MNHNS and CDR2 SASEGT come from the germline V gene. There are 14 residues in the CDR3. V shed 6 bases, J shed 2 bases, and the junction held 6 bases outside the gene matches. This CDR3 reads CASSGLAFPYEQYV. The CDR3 DNA follows: TGTGCCAGCAGCGGACTAGCTTTTCCCTACGAGCAGTACGTC.

V gene TRBV7-3 combines with J gene TRBJ2-5, with TRBD2 matching 8 bases. This CDR3 contains 15 residues. The V gene's germline CDR1 is SGHTA and CDR2 FQGTGA. V dropped 0 bases and J dropped 5; count of bases not matched to a gene: 5. Written as DNA, the CDR3 is TGTGCCAGCAGCTTAACTAGCGGGAACGGGGAGACCCAGTACTTC. It codes for CASSLTSGNGETQYF.

The rearrangement uses TRBV5-6 and TRBJ1-2, with D perhaps TRBD1 (6 bases). The length of the CDR3 is 13 residues. Trimming shortened V by 4 bases and J by 8 bases, and 15 bases separated the two germline ends. Germline V CDR1 and CDR2: SGHDT, YYEEEE. The CDR3 spells CASSLKGGNGYTF. CDR3 coding DNA: TGTGCCAGCAGCCTAAAGGGGGGTAACGGCTACACCTTC. Using reference TRBV5-6 and TRBJ1-2 for the parts outside the CDR3, the full variable domain is DAGVTQSPTHLIKTRGQQVTLRCSPKSGHDTVSWYQQALGQGPQFIFQYYEEEERQRGNFPDRFSGHQFPNYSSELNVNALLLGDSALYLCASSLKGGNGYTFGSGTRLTVV.